This T cell receptor (beta chain) was recorded in a study of blood T cell repertoires in COVID-19. The CDR3 is made up of 16 amino acids. CDR1 and CDR2 (germline): LGHNA, YNFKEQ. Trimming stripped 4 bases from V and 4 bases from J, with 19 bases between. This clone is a singleton in its sample. Clones were sequenced by immunoSEQ multiplex PCR, and TCRdb holds only the in-frame ones, with some missing. The table has nearly 200,000 clones, around four fifths seen once; the top ten hold 0.95%. The sample taken for sequencing was peripheral blood. The rearrangement joins TRBV4-2 to TRBJ1-1; no clear D. This receptor was obtained from a man between 60 and 75 years old with COVID-19, enrolled during active disease. CDR3 amino acids: CASSLLGSLRSTEAFF. For the CDR3, the DNA is TGTGCCAGCAGCCTACTCGGTTCACTTCGGAGCACTGAAGCTTTCTTT.